A selection of T cell receptor beta chains follows, all from one sample in a study of CD8 T cells in Susac syndrome. TCRdb used MiXCR to reprocess the immunoSEQ multiplex PCR reads, holding one entry per CDR3 protein. Of some 130,000 distinct CDR3 sequences in the sample, 85% to 95% are singletons; the top ten hold about 0.18%. Sequences were obtained from CD8+ T cells from PBMCs. These receptors all come from a human donor with Susac syndrome. The CDR3 runs from the conserved cysteine through the conserved F or W. The D gene is left open where the match is weak. The size field is filled for only some rows; it gives once, few, many or a size class.

V gene	J gene	D gene	clone size	CDR3 DNA	CDR3 protein
TRBV13	TRBJ2-7	TRBD1	-	TGTGCCAGCAGCTTTAGGGACAGAACCTACGAGCAGTACTTC	CASSFRDRTYEQYF
TRBV27	TRBJ2-1	-	-	TGTGCCAGCAATACCGGGGGCACTGTAAATGAGCAGTTCTTC	CASNTGGTVNEQFF
TRBV12-3/TRBV12-4	TRBJ2-5	-	-	TGTGCCAGCACCTTAGAATTGCAGACCCAGTACTTC	CASTLELQTQYF
TRBV11-2	TRBJ1-2	-	-	TGTGCCAGCAGCTCCGCCGAATCGGGAGACTATGGCTACACCTTC	CASSSAESGDYGYTF
TRBV3-1	TRBJ1-4	TRBD1	once	TGTGCCAGCAGCCAACCTGACAGGGGGCCCGCTAATGAAAAACTGTTTTTT	CASSQPDRGPANEKLFF
TRBV28	TRBJ2-7	-	-	TGTGCCAGCAGTTTCGCGGGACACCAGACCATCTACGAGCAGTACTTC	CASSFAGHQTIYEQYF
TRBV9	TRBJ1-2	-	-	TGTGCCAGCAGCGTAGGGTCTGGGCCCTATGGCTACACCTTC	CASSVGSGPYGYTF
TRBV10-3	TRBJ1-1	TRBD1	-	TGTGCCATCAGCGCGTCCGGGACAGGGATGAACACTGAAGCTTTCTTT	CAISASGTGMNTEAFF
TRBV6-6	TRBJ1-5	-	-	TGTGCCAGCAGTTTCACAACGTGGCCCCAGCATTTT	CASSFTTWPQHF
TRBV7-8	TRBJ2-6	TRBD1	-	TGTGCCAGCAGCTCGTCGTGGGACAGAAGAAACTCTGGGGCCAACGTCCTGACTTTC	CASSSSWDRRNSGANVLTF
TRBV7-8	TRBJ2-1	TRBD1	-	TGTGCCAGCAGCTTAGTTCCGGGACAGGGCTTTTACGATGAGCAGTTCTTC	CASSLVPGQGFYDEQFF
TRBV5-4	TRBJ2-5	-	-	TGTGTCAGCAGCTCCTCGGAGTCCCAAGAGACCCAGTACTTC	CVSSSSESQETQYF
TRBV5-6	TRBJ2-1	TRBD1	-	TGTGCCAGCAGCTTGGGGACAGGCCCTTACAATGAGCAGTTCTTC	CASSLGTGPYNEQFF
TRBV11-2	TRBJ1-5	-	-	TGTGCCAGCAGCTTCCTCGATCAGCCCCAGCATTTT	CASSFLDQPQHF
TRBV11-3	TRBJ2-5	-	-	TGTGCCAGCAGCTACCCACGCACACGGGGAGAGACCCAGTACTTC	CASSYPRTRGETQYF
TRBV13	TRBJ2-5	TRBD1	-	TGTGCCAGCAGCGAGGGACAGGGGGCGAGAAAGACCCAGTACTTC	CASSEGQGARKTQYF
TRBV13	TRBJ2-1	-	-	TGTGCCAGCAGCTCCCGTCCCCTAAATGAGCAGTTCTTC	CASSSRPLNEQFF
TRBV13	TRBJ2-1	-	-	TGTGCCAGCAGCCCCACGAGGACTGAGCAGTTCTTC	CASSPTRTEQFF
TRBV7-9	TRBJ2-7	TRBD1	-	TGTGCCAGCAGCCCAGATCCCCGACAGGGGAGCTACGAGCAGTACTTC	CASSPDPRQGSYEQYF
TRBV24-1	TRBJ2-7	-	-	TGTGCCACCAGTGGAGTCAGTGACGAGCAGTACTTC	CATSGVSDEQYF
TRBV12-3/TRBV12-4	TRBJ2-5	-	-	TGTGCCAGCAGCTATCTGACAGCCAGGGAGACCCAGTACTTC	CASSYLTARETQYF
TRBV18	TRBJ1-2	-	once	TGTGCCAGCTCACCACCCCCTTTCGATACTAACTATGGCTACACCTTC	CASSPPPFDTNYGYTF
TRBV12-3/TRBV12-4	TRBJ2-5	-	-	TGTGCCAGCACCTCTTGGATGGGTAACCAAGAGACCCAGTACTTC	CASTSWMGNQETQYF
TRBV5-1	TRBJ2-5	TRBD1	-	TGCGCCAGCAGCCCTGAGGACAGGGATGAGACCCAGTACTTC	CASSPEDRDETQYF
TRBV12-3/TRBV12-4	TRBJ1-1	-	-	TGTGCCAGCATCGCTACAGGGCCTGAAGCTTTCTTT	CASIATGPEAFF
TRBV19	TRBJ2-7	TRBD1	-	TGTGCCAGTAGTATCCGGGACAGGCGCTACGAGCAGTACTTC	CASSIRDRRYEQYF
TRBV4-1	TRBJ1-2	-	-	TGCGCCAGCAGCCAAGATCCGGAGGGTAACTATGGCTACACCTTC	CASSQDPEGNYGYTF
TRBV9	TRBJ2-7	TRBD1	-	TGTGCCAGCACCCCCACCCAGGGGGCCGAAGAGCAGTACTTC	CASTPTQGAEEQYF
TRBV28	TRBJ2-7	-	-	TGTGCCAGCAGTCTGATGGGCCCTCCCACCTACGAGCAGTACTTC	CASSLMGPPTYEQYF